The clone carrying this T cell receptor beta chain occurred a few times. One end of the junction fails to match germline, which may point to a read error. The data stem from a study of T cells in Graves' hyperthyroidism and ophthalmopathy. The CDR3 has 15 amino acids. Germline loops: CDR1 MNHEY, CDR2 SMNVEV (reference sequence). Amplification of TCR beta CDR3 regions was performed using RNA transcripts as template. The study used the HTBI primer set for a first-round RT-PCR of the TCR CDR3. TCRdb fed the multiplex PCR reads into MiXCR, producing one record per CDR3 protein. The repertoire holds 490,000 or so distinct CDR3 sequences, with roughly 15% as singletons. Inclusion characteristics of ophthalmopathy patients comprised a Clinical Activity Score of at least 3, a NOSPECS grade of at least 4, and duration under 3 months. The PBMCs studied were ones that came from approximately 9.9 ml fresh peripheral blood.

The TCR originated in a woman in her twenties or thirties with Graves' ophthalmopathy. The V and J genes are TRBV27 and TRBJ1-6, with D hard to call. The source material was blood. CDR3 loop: CASSLWSDDDSLLHF. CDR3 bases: TGTGCCAGCAGTTTATGGAGCGATGATGATTCACTCCTCCACTTT.